This T cell receptor beta chain is drawn from a study of CD8+CD57+ T cells in acquired aplastic anemia. It was genomic DNA that served as the template for profiling TCR beta VDJ and CDR3. One entry per CDR3 protein results from TCRdb running MiXCR on the reads. The sample yields about 180,000 distinct CDR3 sequences, less than 65% seen once. CD8+CD57+ cell expansion had been shown by flow cytometry in patients chosen for sequencing. The CDR3 loop spans 15 amino acids. Germline trimming cut 5 bases from V and 7 bases from J; bases unmatched to any gene: 10. Germline values: CDR1 DFQATT, CDR2 SNEGSKA (reference sequence).

The chain couples TRBV20-1 to TRBJ1-6, with TRBD1 matching 8 bases. The source of this sequence is a human donor with aplastic anemia. Sequencing was performed on sorted CD4+, CD8+, or CD8+CD57+ T cells (not recorded which) from PBMCs. The CDR3, as DNA: TGCAGTGCTCCCCGGCCGGGGACAGGAAATTCACCCCTCCACTTT. Protein product: CSAPRPGTGNSPLHF.